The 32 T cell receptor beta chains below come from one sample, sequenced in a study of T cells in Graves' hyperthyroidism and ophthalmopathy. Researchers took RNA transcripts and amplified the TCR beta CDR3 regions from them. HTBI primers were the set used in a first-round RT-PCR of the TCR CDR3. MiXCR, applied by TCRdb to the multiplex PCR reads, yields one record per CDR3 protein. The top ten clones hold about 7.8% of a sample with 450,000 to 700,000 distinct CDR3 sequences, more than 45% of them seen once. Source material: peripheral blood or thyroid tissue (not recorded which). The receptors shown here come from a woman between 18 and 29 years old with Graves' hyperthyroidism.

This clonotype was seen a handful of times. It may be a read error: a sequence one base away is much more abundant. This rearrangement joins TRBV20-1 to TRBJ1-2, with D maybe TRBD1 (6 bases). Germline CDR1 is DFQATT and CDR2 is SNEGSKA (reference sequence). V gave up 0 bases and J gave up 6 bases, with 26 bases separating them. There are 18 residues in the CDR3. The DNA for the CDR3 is TGCAGTGCTAGAGATTCCGGCCTTTATTTCAGGGGTGACCATGGCTACACCTTC. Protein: CSARDSGLYFRGDHGYTF.

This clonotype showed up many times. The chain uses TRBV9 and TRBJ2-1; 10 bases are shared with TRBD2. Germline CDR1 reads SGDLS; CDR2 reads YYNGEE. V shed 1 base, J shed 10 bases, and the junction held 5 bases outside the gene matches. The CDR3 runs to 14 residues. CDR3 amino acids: CASSVTSGAGEQFF. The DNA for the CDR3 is TGTGCCAGCAGCGTAACTAGCGGGGCCGGGGAGCAGTTCTTC.

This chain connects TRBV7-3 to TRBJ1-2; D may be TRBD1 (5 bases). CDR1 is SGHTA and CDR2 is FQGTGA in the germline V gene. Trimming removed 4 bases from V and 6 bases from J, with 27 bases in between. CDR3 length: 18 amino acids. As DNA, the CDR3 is TGTGCCAGCAGCTGCTTGCCGGGGGGTACAGGTGTCCCGAATGGCTACACCTTC. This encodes CASSCLPGGTGVPNGYTF. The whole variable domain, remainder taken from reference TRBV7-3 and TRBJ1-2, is GAGVSQTPSNKVTEKGKYVELRCDPISGHTALYWYRQSLGQGPEFLIYFQGTGAADDSGLPNDRFFAVRPEGSVSTLKIQRTERGDSAVYLCASSCLPGGTGVPNGYTFGSGTRLTVV.

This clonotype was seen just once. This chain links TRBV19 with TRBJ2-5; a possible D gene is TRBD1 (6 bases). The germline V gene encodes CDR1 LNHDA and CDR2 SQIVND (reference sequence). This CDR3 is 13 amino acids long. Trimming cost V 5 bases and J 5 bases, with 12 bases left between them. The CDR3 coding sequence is TGTGCCAGTAGTGCCGACAGGCGGGAGACCCAGTACTTC. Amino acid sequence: CASSADRRETQYF.

The CDR3 loop is CATRSGASYEQYF. CDR3 sequence (DNA): TGTGCCACCAGATCCGGGGCCTCCTACGAGCAGTACTTC. The V gene is TRBV24-1, the J gene TRBJ2-7; D is tentatively TRBD1 or TRBD2 (5 bases each). Trimming removed 7 bases at V and 0 bases at J, with 9 bases between. CDR3 length: 13 amino acids. Germline values: CDR1 KGHDR, CDR2 SFDVKD.

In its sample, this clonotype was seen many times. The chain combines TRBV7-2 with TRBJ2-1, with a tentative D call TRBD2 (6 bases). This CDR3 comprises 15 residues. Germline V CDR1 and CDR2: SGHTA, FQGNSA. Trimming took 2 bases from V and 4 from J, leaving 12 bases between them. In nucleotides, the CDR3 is TGTGCCAGCAGCTTACCGGGGGACTTTTACAATGAGCAGTTCTTC. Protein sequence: CASSLPGDFYNEQFF. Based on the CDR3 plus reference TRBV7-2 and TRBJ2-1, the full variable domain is GAGVSQSPSNKVTEKGKDVELRCDPISGHTALYWYRQSLGQGLEFLIYFQGNSAPDKSGLPSDRFSAERTGGSVSTLTIQRTQQEDSAVYLCASSLPGDFYNEQFFGPGTRLTVL.

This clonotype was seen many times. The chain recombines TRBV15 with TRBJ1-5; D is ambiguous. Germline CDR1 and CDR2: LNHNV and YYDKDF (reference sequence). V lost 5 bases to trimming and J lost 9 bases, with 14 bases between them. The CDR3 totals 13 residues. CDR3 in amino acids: CATSSPGVRPQHF. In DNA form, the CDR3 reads TGTGCCACCAGCTCGCCCGGCGTGAGGCCCCAGCATTTT. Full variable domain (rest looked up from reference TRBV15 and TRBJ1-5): DAMVIQNPRYQVTQFGKPVTLSCSQTLNHNVMYWYQQKSSQAPKLLFHYYDKDFNNEADTPDNFQSRRPNTSFCFLDIRSPGLGDTAMYLCATSSPGVRPQHFGDGTRLSIL.

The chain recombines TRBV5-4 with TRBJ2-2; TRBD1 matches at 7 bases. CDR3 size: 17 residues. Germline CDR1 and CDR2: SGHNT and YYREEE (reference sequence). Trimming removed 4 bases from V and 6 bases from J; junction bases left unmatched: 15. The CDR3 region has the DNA TGTGCCAGCAGCCCCCGCCGGACGGCAGGGGGTGCCGGGGAGCTGTTTTTT. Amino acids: CASSPRRTAGGAGELFF.

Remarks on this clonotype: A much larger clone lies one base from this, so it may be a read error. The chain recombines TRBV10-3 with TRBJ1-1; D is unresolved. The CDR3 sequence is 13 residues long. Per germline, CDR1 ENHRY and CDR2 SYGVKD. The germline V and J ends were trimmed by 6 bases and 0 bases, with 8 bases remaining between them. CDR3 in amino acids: CAISTGVNTEAFF. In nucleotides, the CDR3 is TGTGCCATCAGCACCGGGGTGAACACTGAAGCTTTCTTT.

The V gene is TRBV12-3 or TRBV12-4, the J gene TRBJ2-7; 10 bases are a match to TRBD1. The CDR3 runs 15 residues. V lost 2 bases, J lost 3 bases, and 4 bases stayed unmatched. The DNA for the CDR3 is TGTGCCAGCAGTTTAAGGGGACAGGGGAACTACGAGCAGTACTTC. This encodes CASSLRGQGNYEQYF.

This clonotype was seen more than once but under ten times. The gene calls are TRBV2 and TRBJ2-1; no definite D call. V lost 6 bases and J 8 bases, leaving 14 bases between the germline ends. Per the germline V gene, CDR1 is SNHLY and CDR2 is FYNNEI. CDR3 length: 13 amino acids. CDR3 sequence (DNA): TGTGCCAGCAGCGAGGAGAGGATTGATGAGCAGTTCTTC. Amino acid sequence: CASSEERIDEQFF.

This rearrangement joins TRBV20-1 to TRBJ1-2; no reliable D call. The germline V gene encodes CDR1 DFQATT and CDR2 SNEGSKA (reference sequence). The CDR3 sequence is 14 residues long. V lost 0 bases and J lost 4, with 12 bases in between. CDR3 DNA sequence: TGCAGTGCTAGAGATCCAGCAGACCTCTATGGCTACACCTTC. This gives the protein CSARDPADLYGYTF.

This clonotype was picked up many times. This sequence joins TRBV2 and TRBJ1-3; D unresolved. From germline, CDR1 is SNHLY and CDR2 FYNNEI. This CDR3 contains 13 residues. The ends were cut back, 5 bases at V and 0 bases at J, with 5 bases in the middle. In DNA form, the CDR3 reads TGTGCCAGCAGTCCGAACTCTGGAAACACCATATATTTT. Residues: CASSPNSGNTIYF.

The CDR3 nucleotides read TGTGCCAGCAGCTTCCCCGGGGGACGCCGATACAATGAGCAGTACTTC. Residues: CASSFPGGRRYNEQYF. The chain recombines TRBV7-8 with TRBJ2-1; possible D gene TRBD2, 6 bases. The J call may be in error: the DNA end matches TRBJ2-7 better. CDR3 size: 16 residues. The germline V gene has CDR1 SGHVS and CDR2 FQNEAQ.

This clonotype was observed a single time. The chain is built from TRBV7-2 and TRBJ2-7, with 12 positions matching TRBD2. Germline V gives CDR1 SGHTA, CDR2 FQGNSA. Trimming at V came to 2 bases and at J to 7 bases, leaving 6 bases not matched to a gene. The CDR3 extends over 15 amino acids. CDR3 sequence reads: CASSLLAGGYNEQYF. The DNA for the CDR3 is TGTGCCAGCAGCTTACTAGCGGGAGGGTACAATGAGCAGTACTTC.

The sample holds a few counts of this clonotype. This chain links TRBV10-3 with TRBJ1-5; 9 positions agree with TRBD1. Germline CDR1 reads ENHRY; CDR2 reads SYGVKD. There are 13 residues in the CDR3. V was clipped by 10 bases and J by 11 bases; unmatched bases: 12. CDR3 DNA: TGTGCCACCGCCGTGACAGGGGGAGAGACCCAGCATTTT. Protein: CATAVTGGETQHF.

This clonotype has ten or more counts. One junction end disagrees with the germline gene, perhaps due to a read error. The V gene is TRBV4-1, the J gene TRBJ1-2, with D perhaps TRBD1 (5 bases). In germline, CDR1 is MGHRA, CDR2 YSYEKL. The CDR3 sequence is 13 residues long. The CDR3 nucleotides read TGCGCCAGCAGACAAGCGGGGGAGCATGGCTACACCTTC. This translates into CASRQAGEHGYTF.

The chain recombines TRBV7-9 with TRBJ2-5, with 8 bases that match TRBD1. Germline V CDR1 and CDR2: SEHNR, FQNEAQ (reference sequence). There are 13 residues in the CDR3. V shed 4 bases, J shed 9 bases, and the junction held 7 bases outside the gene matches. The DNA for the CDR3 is TGTGCCAGCAGCTCGGACAGGGCTCAGCCCCAGTACTTC. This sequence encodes CASSSDRAQPQYF.

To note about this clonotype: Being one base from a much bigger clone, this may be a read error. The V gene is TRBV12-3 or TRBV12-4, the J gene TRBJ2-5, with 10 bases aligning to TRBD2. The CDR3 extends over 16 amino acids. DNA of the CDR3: TGTGCCAGCAGCAGCCGCCTGCTAGCGGGAGAGGAGACCCGGTACTTC. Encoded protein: CASSSRLLAGEETRYF.

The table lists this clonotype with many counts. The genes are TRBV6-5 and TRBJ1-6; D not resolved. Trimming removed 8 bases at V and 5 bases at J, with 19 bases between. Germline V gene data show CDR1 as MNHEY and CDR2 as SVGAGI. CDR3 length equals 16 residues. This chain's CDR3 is CASDRGWETDNSPLHF. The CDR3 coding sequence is TGTGCCAGCGACCGAGGTTGGGAGACGGATAATTCACCCCTCCACTTT.

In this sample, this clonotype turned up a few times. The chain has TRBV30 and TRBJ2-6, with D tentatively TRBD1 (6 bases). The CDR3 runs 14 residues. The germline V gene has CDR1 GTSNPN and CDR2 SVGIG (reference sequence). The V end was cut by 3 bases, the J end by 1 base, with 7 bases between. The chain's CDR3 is CAWSTGSGANVLTF. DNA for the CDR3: TGTGCCTGGAGCACAGGGTCTGGGGCCAACGTCCTGACTTTC.

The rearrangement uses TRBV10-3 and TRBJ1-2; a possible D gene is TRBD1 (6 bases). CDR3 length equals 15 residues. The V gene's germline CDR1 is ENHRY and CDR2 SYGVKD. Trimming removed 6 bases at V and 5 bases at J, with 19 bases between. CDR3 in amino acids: CAISPTLGARYGYTF. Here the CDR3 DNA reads TGTGCCATCAGCCCCACACTGGGGGCAAGATATGGCTACACCTTC.

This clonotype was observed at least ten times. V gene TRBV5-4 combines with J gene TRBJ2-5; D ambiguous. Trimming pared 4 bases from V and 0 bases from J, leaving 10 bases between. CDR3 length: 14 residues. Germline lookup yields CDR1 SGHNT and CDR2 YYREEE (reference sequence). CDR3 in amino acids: CASSRTDYQETQYF. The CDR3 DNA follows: TGTGCCAGCAGCCGAACCGACTACCAAGAGACCCAGTACTTC.

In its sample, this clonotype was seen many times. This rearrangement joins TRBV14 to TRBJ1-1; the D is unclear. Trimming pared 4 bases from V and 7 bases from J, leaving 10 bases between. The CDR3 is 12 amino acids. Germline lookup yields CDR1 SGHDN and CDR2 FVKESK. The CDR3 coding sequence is TGTGCCAGCAGCCCTGCTCCCCATGAAGCTTTCTTT. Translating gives CASSPAPHEAFF.

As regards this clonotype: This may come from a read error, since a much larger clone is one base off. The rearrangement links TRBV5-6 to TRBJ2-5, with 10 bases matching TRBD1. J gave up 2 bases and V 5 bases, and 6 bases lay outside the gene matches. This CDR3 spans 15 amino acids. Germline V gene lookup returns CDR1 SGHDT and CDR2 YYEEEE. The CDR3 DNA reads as TGTGCCAGCAGGATCGGGACAGGGGCACAAGAGACCCAGTACTTC. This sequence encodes CASRIGTGAQETQYF.

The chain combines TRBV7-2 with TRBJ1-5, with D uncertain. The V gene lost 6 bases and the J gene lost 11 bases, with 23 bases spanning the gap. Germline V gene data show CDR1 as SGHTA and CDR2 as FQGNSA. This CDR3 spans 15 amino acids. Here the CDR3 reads CASSYLAGGRETQHF. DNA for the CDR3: TGTGCCAGCAGTTATCTAGCGGGAGGGCGGGAGACCCAGCATTTT.

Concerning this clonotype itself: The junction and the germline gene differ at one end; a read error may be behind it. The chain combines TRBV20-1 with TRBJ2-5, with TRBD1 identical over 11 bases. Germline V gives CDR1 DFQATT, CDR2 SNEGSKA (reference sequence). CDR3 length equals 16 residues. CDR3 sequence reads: CSARDVGQGGREPQYF. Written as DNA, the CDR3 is TGCAGTGCTAGAGACGTGGGACAGGGGGGGAGAGAGCCCCAGTACTTC.

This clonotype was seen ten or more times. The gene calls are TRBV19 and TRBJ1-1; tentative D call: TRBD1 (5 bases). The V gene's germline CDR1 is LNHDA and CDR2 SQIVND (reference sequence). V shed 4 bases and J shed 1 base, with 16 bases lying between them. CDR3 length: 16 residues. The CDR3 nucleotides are TGTGCCAGTAGTAGGCTACGAGGACAACAGAACACTGAAGCTTTCTTT. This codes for CASSRLRGQQNTEAFF. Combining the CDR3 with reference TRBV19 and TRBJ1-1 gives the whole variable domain DGGITQSPKYLFRKEGQNVTLSCEQNLNHDAMYWYRQDPGQGLRLIYYSQIVNDFQKGDIAEGYSVSREKKESFPLTVTSAQKNPTAFYLCASSRLRGQQNTEAFFGQGTRLTVV.

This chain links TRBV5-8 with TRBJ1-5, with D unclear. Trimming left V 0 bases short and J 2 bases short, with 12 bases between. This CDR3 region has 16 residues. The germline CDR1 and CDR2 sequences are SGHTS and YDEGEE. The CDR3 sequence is CASSLGAGRGNQPQHF. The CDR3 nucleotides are TGTGCCAGCAGCTTGGGGGCCGGGAGGGGCAATCAGCCCCAGCATTTT.

CDR3 nucleotide sequence: TGCAGTGCCGCCGTGGGACTAGCGGGAGGGTCTGGGGCCAACGTCCTGACTTTC. Protein product: CSAAVGLAGGSGANVLTF. The chain recombines TRBV20-1 with TRBJ2-6; 16 bases line up with TRBD2. The V gene's germline CDR1 is DFQATT and CDR2 SNEGSKA (reference sequence). J was trimmed by 1 base and V by 6 bases; bases with no gene match: 6. This CDR3 region has 18 residues.

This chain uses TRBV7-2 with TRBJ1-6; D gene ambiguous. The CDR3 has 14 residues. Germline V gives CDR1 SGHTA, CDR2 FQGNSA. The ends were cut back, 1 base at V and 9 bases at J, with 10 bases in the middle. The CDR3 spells CASSLDGSSSPLHF. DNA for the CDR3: TGTGCCAGCAGCTTAGACGGTAGCTCTTCACCCCTCCACTTT. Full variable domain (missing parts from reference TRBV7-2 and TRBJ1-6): GAGVSQSPSNKVTEKGKDVELRCDPISGHTALYWYRQSLGQGLEFLIYFQGNSAPDKSGLPSDRFSAERTGGSVSTLTIQRTQQEDSAVYLCASSLDGSSSPLHFGNGTRLTVT.

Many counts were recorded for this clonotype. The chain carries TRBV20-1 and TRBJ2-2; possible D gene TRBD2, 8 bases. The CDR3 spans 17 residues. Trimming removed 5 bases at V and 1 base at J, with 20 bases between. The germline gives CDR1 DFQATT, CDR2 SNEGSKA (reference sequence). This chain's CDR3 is CSARPTGRGRNTGELFF. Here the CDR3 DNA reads TGCAGTGCTCGCCCCACCGGGAGGGGGCGGAACACCGGGGAGCTGTTTTTT.